This T cell receptor (beta chain) was recorded in a study of control samples from healthy donors and cancer patients. Trimming removed 0 bases at V and 0 bases at J, with 13 bases between. CDR1 LGHNT and CDR2 FRNRAP come from the germline V gene. The CDR3 length is 17 residues. TCRdb's table, derived via immunoSEQ multiplex PCR, lists solely in-frame clones and lacks some. The sample includes 95,000 to 150,000 clones, over 80% of them seen just once. The V call is TRBV12-5, the J call TRBJ2-3; TRBD1 is a possible D gene (7 bases). The sequenced sample consisted of PBMCs. This sequence originates from an elderly man with head and neck cancer. In DNA form, the CDR3 reads TGTGCTAGTGGTTTGGTATACCAGGGGGGCAGCACAGATACGCAGTATTTT. Its protein product is CASGLVYQGGSTDTQYF.